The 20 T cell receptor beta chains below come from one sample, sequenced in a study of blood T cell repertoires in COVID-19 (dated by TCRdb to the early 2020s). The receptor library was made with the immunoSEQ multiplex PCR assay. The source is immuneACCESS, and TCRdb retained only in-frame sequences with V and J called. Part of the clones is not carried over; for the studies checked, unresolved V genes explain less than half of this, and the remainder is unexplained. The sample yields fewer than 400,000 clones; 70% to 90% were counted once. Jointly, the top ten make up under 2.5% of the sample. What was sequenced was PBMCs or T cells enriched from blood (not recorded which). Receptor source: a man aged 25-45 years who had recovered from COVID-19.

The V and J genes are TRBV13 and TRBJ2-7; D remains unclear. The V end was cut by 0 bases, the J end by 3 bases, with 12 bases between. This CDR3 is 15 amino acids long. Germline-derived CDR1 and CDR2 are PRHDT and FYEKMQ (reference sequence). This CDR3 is CASSLGSQTVYEQYF. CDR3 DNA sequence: TGTGCCAGCAGCTTAGGAAGCCAGACTGTCTACGAGCAGTACTTC.

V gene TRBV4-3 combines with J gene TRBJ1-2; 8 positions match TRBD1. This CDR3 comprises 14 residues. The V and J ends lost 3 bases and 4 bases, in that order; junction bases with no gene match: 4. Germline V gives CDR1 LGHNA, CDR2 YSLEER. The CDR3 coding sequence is TGCGCCAGCAGCCATGTTACAGGGGGCTATGGCTACACCTTC. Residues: CASSHVTGGYGYTF.

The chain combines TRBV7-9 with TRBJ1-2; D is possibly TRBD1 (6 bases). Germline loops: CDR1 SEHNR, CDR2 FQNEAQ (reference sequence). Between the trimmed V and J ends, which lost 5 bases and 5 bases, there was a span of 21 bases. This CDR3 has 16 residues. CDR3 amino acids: CASSPSGGLKSYGYTF. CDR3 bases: TGTGCCAGCAGCCCGAGTGGGGGCTTAAAGTCGTATGGCTACACCTTC.

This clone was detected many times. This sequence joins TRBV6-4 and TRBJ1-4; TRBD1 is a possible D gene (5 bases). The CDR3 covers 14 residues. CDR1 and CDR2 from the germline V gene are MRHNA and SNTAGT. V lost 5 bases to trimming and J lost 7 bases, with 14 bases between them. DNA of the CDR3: TGTGCCAGCAGTCCGGGGGTGGCGAGTGAAAAACTGTTTTTT. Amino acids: CASSPGVASEKLFF.

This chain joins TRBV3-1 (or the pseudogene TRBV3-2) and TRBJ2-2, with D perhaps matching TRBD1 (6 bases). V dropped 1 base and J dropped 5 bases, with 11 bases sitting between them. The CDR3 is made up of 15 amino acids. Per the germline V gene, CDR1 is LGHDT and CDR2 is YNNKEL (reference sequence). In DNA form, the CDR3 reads TGTGCCAGCAGCCAAGTGTCGGGGACAACCGGGGAGCTGTTTTTT. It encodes CASSQVSGTTGELFF.

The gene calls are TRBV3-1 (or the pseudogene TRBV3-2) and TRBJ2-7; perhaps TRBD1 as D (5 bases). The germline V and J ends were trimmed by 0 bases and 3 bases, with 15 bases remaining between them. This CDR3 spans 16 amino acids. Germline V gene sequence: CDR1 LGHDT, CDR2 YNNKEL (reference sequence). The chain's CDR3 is CASSQDPQGWGYEQYF. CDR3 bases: TGTGCCAGCAGCCAAGATCCCCAGGGATGGGGCTACGAGCAGTACTTC.

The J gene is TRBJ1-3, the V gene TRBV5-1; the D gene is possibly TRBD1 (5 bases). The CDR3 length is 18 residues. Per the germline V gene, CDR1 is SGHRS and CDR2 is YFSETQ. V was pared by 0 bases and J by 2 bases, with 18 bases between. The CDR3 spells CASSLDPAGGSTGNTIYF. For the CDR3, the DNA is TGCGCCAGCAGCTTGGACCCCGCCGGGGGGTCAACTGGAAACACCATATATTTT.

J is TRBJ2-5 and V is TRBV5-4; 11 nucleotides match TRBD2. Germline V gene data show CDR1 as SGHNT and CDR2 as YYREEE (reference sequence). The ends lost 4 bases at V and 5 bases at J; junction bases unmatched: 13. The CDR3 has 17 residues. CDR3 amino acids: CASSHTSGGSSGETQYF. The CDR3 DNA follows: TGTGCCAGCAGCCACACTAGCGGGGGATCGTCCGGGGAGACCCAGTACTTC.

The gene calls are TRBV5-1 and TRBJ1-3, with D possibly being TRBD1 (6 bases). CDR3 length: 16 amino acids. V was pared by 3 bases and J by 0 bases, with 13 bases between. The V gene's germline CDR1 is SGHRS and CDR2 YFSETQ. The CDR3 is CASSSTPQGSGNTIYF. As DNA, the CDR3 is TGCGCCAGCAGCTCCACCCCACAGGGCTCTGGAAACACCATATATTTT.

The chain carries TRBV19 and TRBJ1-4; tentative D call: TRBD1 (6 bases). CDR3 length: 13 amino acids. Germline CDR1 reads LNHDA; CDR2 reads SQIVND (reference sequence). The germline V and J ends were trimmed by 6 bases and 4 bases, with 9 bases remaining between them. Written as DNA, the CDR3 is TGTGCCAGTAGGCGGACAGTTAATGAAAAACTGTTTTTT. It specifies CASRRTVNEKLFF.

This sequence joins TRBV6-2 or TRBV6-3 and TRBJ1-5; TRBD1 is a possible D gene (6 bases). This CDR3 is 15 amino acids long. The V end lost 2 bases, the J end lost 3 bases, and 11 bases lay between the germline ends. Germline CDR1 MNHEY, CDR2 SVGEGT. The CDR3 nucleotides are TGTGCCAGCAGTTACCCAGGGGACTACAATCAGCCCCAGCATTTT. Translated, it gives CASSYPGDYNQPQHF.

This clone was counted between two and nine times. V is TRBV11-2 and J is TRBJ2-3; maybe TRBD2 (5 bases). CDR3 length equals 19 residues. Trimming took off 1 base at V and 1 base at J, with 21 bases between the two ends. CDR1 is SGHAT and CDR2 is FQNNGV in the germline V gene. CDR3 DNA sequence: TGTGCCAGCAGCTTAGGGGTATCACTATCGGGCGGGCGCACAGATACGCAGTATTTT. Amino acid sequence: CASSLGVSLSGGRTDTQYF.

The CDR3 here is CASSPRPGHTYTEAFF. The CDR3 DNA reads as TGTGCCAGCAGCCCCCGTCCGGGACACACATACACTGAAGCTTTCTTT. The chain joins TRBV5-6 to TRBJ1-1, with D possibly matching TRBD1 (6 bases). CDR1 and CDR2 from the germline V gene are SGHDT and YYEEEE. The CDR3 totals 16 residues. V lost 4 bases to trimming and J lost 3 bases, with 19 bases between them.

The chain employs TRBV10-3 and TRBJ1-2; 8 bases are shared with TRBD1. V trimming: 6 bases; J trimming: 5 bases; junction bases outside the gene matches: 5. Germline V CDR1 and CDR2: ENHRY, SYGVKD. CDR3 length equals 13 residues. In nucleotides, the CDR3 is TGTGCCATCAGAGAGGACAGGGCGTATGGCTACACCTTC. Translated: CAIREDRAYGYTF.

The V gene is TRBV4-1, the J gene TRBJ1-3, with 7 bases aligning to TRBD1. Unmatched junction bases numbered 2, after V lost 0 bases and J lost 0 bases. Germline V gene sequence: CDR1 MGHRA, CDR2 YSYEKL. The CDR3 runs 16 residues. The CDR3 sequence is CASSQEGDSSGNTIYF. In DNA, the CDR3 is TGCGCCAGCAGCCAAGAAGGGGACAGCTCTGGAAACACCATATATTTT.

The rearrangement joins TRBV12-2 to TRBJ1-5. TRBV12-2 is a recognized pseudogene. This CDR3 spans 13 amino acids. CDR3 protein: CAGRKRVNQPQHF. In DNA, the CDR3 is TGTGCAGGAAGGAAGAGGGTCAATCAGCCCCAGCATTTT.

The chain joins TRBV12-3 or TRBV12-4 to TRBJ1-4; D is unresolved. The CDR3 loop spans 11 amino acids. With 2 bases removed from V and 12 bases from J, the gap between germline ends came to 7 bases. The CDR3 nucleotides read TGTGCCAGCAGTTTATGGCAGGAACTGTTTTTT. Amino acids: CASSLWQELFF.

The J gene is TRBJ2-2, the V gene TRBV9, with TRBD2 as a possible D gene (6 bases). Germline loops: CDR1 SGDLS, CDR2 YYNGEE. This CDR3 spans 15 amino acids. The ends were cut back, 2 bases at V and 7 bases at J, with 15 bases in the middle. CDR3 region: CASSVSGLRNGELFF. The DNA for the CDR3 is TGTGCCAGCAGCGTTTCGGGACTGCGAAACGGGGAGCTGTTTTTT. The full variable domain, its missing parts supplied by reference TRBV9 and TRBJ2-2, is DSGVTQTPKHLITATGQRVTLRCSPRSGDLSVYWYQQSLDQGLQFLIQYYNGEERAKGNILERFSAQQFPDLHSELNLSSLELGDSALYFCASSVSGLRNGELFFGEGSRLTVL.

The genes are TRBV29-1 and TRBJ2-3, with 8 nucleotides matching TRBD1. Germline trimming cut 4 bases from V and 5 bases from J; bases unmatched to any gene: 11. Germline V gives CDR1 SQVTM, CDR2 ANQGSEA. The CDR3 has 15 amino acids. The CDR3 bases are TGCAGCGTTGTCGGACAGGGTCTTTGGTTAGATACGCAGTATTTT. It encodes CSVVGQGLWLDTQYF.

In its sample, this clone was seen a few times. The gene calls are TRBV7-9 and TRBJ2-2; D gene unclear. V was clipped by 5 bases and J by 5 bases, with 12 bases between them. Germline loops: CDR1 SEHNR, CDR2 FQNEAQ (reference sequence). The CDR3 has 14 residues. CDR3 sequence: CASSTAGYTGELFF. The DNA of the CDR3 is TGTGCCAGCAGCACCGCAGGCTATACCGGGGAGCTGTTTTTT.